The rows below give T cell receptor beta chains drawn from one sample of a study of cytomegalovirus exposure and HLA in healthy donors. Produced via immunoSEQ multiplex PCR; TCRdb's table is partial and in-frame only. The sample records 250,000 to 350,000 clones, roughly 85% being singletons. Specimen: PBMCs. These receptors were obtained from a middle-aged man in good health and CMV-seropositive. The CDR3 runs from the conserved cysteine through the conserved F or W. Clone size is shown for a subset of rows, as once, few, many or a class of expanded clone.

J,size,V,CDR3
TRBJ2-1,.,TRBV11-2,CASSSVRRDYEQFF
TRBJ2-7,.,TRBV6-5,CASSPRGTRDEQYF
TRBJ2-5,.,TRBV7-8,CASSAKDSLRQTQYF
TRBJ1-1,.,TRBV7-2,CASSITDLRGTEAFF
TRBJ2-5,.,TRBV5-6,CASSEDTYQETQYF
TRBJ2-7,.,TRBV5-1,CASRLAGAKDEQYF
TRBJ1-1,few,TRBV4-1,CASSQGTGGENTEAFF
TRBJ2-6,.,TRBV5-1,CASSLAQVSGANVLTF
TRBJ2-3,.,TRBV30,CAWSPPGLGVTDTQYF
TRBJ1-5,.,TRBV6-6,CASRPRTGGNQPQHF
TRBJ1-5,.,TRBV28,CASSLLTGGNQPQHF
TRBJ2-7,.,TRBV5-1,CASRPTSGSTYEQYF
TRBJ2-7,.,TRBV6-5,CASSYSRQGTYEQYF
TRBJ2-1,.,TRBV5-1,CASSLEASGRYEQFF
TRBJ1-5,.,TRBV19,CASNKQSSNQPQHF
TRBJ2-5,.,TRBV10-3,CAVGRAEETQYF
TRBJ2-3,.,TRBV7-9,CASSEDRATDTQYF
TRBJ2-1,.,TRBV7-9,CASSFSLAGSYNEQFF
TRBJ2-7,.,TRBV11-2,CASSLRDRALEQYF
TRBJ1-2,once,TRBV2,CASSNTDRVNGYTF
TRBJ1-3,.,TRBV28,CASAQGFSGNTIYF
TRBJ1-3,.,TRBV10-2,CASSEYRGPGNTIYF
TRBJ2-1,.,TRBV7-2,CAIPKRGTYNEQFF
TRBJ2-2,.,TRBV5-1,CASSLGTARRTGELFF
TRBJ1-1,.,TRBV29-1,CSVEERRGAEAFF
TRBJ2-7,.,TRBV25-1,CASGWEGIEQYF
TRBJ2-3,.,TRBV6-1,CASSEAWGTSGIEQYF
.,once,TRBV7-2,CASSLRTSGSLDEQYF
TRBJ2-1,once,TRBV19,CASSRWTSESNEQFF
TRBJ1-5,few,TRBV9,CASSAHGRGDQPQHF
TRBJ1-3,once,TRBV7-2,CASSLVPRDRLSGNTIYF
TRBJ2-7,.,TRBV7-9,CASSTWTSDSYEQYF
TRBJ1-5,few,TRBV30,CAWSVKGKPQHF
TRBJ2-3,.,TRBV5-1,CASSLASDTQYF
TRBJ2-3,.,TRBV28,CASRNPAGGTDTQYF
TRBJ2-2,once,TRBV5-1,CASSPLQGPGELFF
TRBJ2-7,.,TRBV27,CASSPANDRDAYEQYF
.,.,TRBV6-5,CASSSPTAAYEQYF
TRBJ1-1,.,TRBV11-3,CASSRVGGDSEAFF
TRBJ2-2,.,TRBV30,CAWSTGTVNTGELFF
TRBJ2-1,.,TRBV5-1,CASSLGTDSYNEQFF
TRBJ2-3,.,TRBV28,CASSSPNRADTQYF
TRBJ2-7,once,TRBV27,CASSLSAGYEQYF
TRBJ2-5,.,TRBV7-6,CASSLIGAGETQYF
TRBJ1-4,.,TRBV4-2,CASSQNRGSTNEKLFF
TRBJ1-5,.,TRBV28,CASSWDRERQPQHF
TRBJ1-3,.,TRBV27,CASSLSISGNTIYF